The rows below give T cell receptor beta chains drawn from one sample of a study of T-cell reconstitution after alpha-beta-depleted transplantation in children. One entry per CDR3 protein results from TCRdb running MiXCR on the PCR reads. This table holds some 500,000 distinct CDR3 sequences, around 18% found once. This specimen consisted of PBMCs from the stem cell graft donor, obtained from the stem cell graft. These receptors all come from a human donor who donated a stem cell graft to a child with acute lymphoblastic leukemia. The CDR3 runs from the conserved cysteine through the conserved F or W. The D gene is left open where the match is weak. Size is stated for part of the rows, as once, few or many counts, or as a class when the clone is expanded.

few	TRBJ2-1	TRBV11-2	TRBD2	TGTGCCAGCAGCTTAGTAGTTCTAGCGGGCTACAATGAGCAGTTCTTC	CASSLVVLAGYNEQFF
few	TRBJ2-2	TRBV9	TRBD1	TGTGCCAGCAGCGTGGGGACAGTGAACACCGGGGAGCTGTTTTTT	CASSVGTVNTGELFF
few	TRBJ1-2	TRBV11-2	TRBD1	TGTGCCAGCAGCCGTCCCGGGACAGGGTACTATGGCTACACCTTC	CASSRPGTGYYGYTF
few	TRBJ2-5	TRBV7-3	TRBD2	TGTGCCAGCAGCTTATCCTTACTAGCGGGGGACGAGGGAGAGACCCAGTACTTC	CASSLSLLAGDEGETQYF
.	TRBJ2-7	TRBV7-2	.	TGTGCCAGCAGCTTCACTAGGGGGGGCCTCTACGAGCAGTACTTC	CASSFTRGGLYEQYF
.	TRBJ2-7	TRBV23-1	TRBD2	TGCGCCAGCAGTCAATCGCTAGCGGGAGAGGTCTACGAGCAGTACTTC	CASSQSLAGEVYEQYF
.	TRBJ2-1	TRBV5-1	TRBD2	TGCGCCAGCGGGCCTCTAGCGGGAGGGCCCGATGAGCAGTTCTTC	CASGPLAGGPDEQFF
.	TRBJ2-7	TRBV3-1	.	TGTGCCAGCAGCCAAACTAGCCTCTCCTACGAGCAGTACTTC	CASSQTSLSYEQYF
few	TRBJ1-6	TRBV10-3	.	TGTGCCATCAAGGAGGAACCGATAAATTCACCCCTCCACTTT	CAIKEEPINSPLHF
few	TRBJ1-6	TRBV7-9	.	TGTGCCAGCAGCTTAGGGGTCAGTGCCTATTCACCCCTCCACTTT	CASSLGVSAYSPLHF
once	TRBJ2-5	TRBV18	.	TGTGCCAGCTCACCACTCGGGGCGGTCGAGACCCAGTACTTC	CASSPLGAVETQYF
.	TRBJ2-7	TRBV7-2	.	TGTGCCAGCAGCTTAGACGGCAGGAACTCCTACGAGCAGTACTTC	CASSLDGRNSYEQYF
.	TRBJ2-7	TRBV5-1	TRBD2	TGCGCCAGCAGAGCACCAAGGGGCGGGAGCTACGAGCAGTACTTC	CASRAPRGGSYEQYF
.	TRBJ1-5	TRBV13	.	TGTGCCAGCAGCCCACAGTTGGCGCGGCAGCCCCAGCATTTT	CASSPQLARQPQHF
.	TRBJ1-4	TRBV5-5	.	TGTGCCAGCAGCTACGTGGGGGTGAAACTGTTTTTT	CASSYVGVKLFF
many	TRBJ2-2	TRBV5-1	TRBD1	TGCGCCAGCAAGGAATCGGCAGGGGGCATCACCGGGGAGCTGTTTTTT	CASKESAGGITGELFF
few	TRBJ2-2	TRBV19	TRBD2	TGTGCCAGTAGGCGCCTGGGACTAGCCGGCGGGGAGCTGTTTTTT	CASRRLGLAGGELFF
many	TRBJ2-5	TRBV5-1	.	TGCGCCAGCAGCGGCCGAGGTCCTCAAGAGACCCAGTACTTC	CASSGRGPQETQYF
.	TRBJ1-6	TRBV13	TRBD1	TGTGCCAGCAGCTCCCGGCCCAAGACAGGGGAGAGGGGCCATTCACCCCTCCACTTT	CASSSRPKTGERGHSPLHF
many	TRBJ1-1	TRBV5-1	TRBD1	TGCGCCAGCAGCTTCTCGTGGACAGGGGACACTGAAGCTTTCTTT	CASSFSWTGDTEAFF
few	TRBJ2-5	TRBV6-1	.	TGTGCCAGCAGTGCGCCGGGAAAAGAGACCCAGTACTTC	CASSAPGKETQYF
.	TRBJ2-7	TRBV27	.	TGTGCCAGCAGGCCGCCCTACGAGCAGTACTTC	CASRPPYEQYF
few	TRBJ1-5	TRBV29-1	.	TGCAGCGTCCTCGTGCTGGCCCAGCATTTT	CSVLVLAQHF
.	TRBJ1-2	TRBV7-6	.	TGTGCCAGCAGTTTTAACAGGGAATCGGGTGGCTACACCTTC	CASSFNRESGGYTF
few	TRBJ2-7	TRBV5-1	TRBD2	TGCGCCAGCAGCTTGGCCCGAGGGCTAGCGGGAGCTTACGAGCAGTACTTC	CASSLARGLAGAYEQYF
.	TRBJ2-1	TRBV5-1	TRBD2	TGCGCCAGCAGCTCGGGGGCAGCGGGAGTGGGTTACAATGAGCAGTTCTTC	CASSSGAAGVGYNEQFF
.	TRBJ2-7	TRBV5-1	TRBD2	TGCGCCAGCAACAGCGGGAGGGCAGGCGAGCAGTACTTC	CASNSGRAGEQYF
few	TRBJ2-1	TRBV20-1	.	TGCAGTGCTAGCCCCCGGGGGCGGGAGATTGTGTTCTACAATGAGCAGTTCTTC	CSASPRGREIVFYNEQFF
few	TRBJ2-7	TRBV27	.	TGTGCCAGCAGTTTTTGGCAGGGCGAGCAGTACTTC	CASSFWQGEQYF
.	TRBJ2-1	TRBV10-3	TRBD2	TGTGCCATCAGGATAGCGGGAGCGGAGTACAATGAGCAGTTCTTC	CAIRIAGAEYNEQFF
.	TRBJ1-1	TRBV7-9	.	TGTGCCAGCAGATTAAAGACGGCCTTGAACACTGAAGCTTTCTTT	CASRLKTALNTEAFF
.	TRBJ2-7	TRBV21-1	.	TGTGCCAGCAGCAAAGTGGTGAGGGGAACGGCGTGCCTCTACGAGCAGTACTTC	CASSKVVRGTACLYEQYF
few	TRBJ1-2	TRBV4-1	.	TGCGCCAGCAGCCAAAGACACATTAACTATGGCTACACCTTC	CASSQRHINYGYTF
few	TRBJ1-1	TRBV7-9	.	TGTGCCAGCAGCTTTGGGGCCACCAAGAACACTGAAGCTTTCTTT	CASSFGATKNTEAFF
.	TRBJ2-7	TRBV20-1	TRBD1	TGCAGTGCTAGGTTACCGGGACAGGGCTACGAGCAGTACTTC	CSARLPGQGYEQYF
.	TRBJ2-7	TRBV18	.	TGTGCCAGCTCACGGTTGCCTACCTACGAGCGCTACTTC	CASSRLPTYERYF
.	TRBJ1-4	TRBV18	.	TGTGCCAGCTCACACCACATCGGGTTTGGTGAAAAACTGTTTTTT	CASSHHIGFGEKLFF
few	TRBJ1-1	TRBV6-5	.	TGTGCCAGCAGTTACGGGGATTCTCGGGTTGAAGCTTTCTTT	CASSYGDSRVEAFF
few	TRBJ1-2	TRBV7-3	TRBD1	TGTGCCAGCAGAATCTCCCCGGGACAGACGGTCGGTGGCTACACCTTC	CASRISPGQTVGGYTF
few	TRBJ1-2	TRBV18	.	TGTGCCAGCTCACCGACAGGAGCGAAGGACTATGGCTACACCTTC	CASSPTGAKDYGYTF